The T cell receptor beta chain under discussion was sequenced for a study of Ad26.COV2.S vaccination and SARS-CoV-2 variants. The overall study: Intramuscular Ad26.COV2.S at 5x10^10 or 1x10^11 viral particles. Findings of the study overall: Higher spike-specific TCR breadth was found in vaccine recipients than in placebo recipients. Marked by substantial breadth, spike-specific CD8+ and CD4+ T cell responses were reportedly seen after vaccination.

The treatment denotes: some 19 received Ad26.COV2.S at low or high dose, single or two shots; five or six received placebo; per-sample allocation not given. It was on day 63 after the first vaccine or placebo injection that samples were taken. Measured with immunoSEQ multiplex PCR; TCRdb has only the in-frame clones, and not every one. In the table there are over 400,000 clones, around 92% of which are singletons. About this clone itself: The antigen is undetermined.

The V gene's germline CDR1 is SGDLS and CDR2 YYNGEE. Between the trimmed V and J ends, which lost 3 bases and 3 bases, there was a span of 12 bases. The CDR3 loop spans 14 amino acids. This TCR came from a person aged 18 to 59 who received the Ad26.COV2.S COVID-19 vaccine or a placebo. Sample: peripheral blood, taken in a trial of Ad26.COV2.S vaccine versus placebo. The rearrangement links TRBV9 to TRBJ2-5; possible D gene TRBD2, 5 bases. The DNA for the CDR3 is TGTGCCAGCAGCGAGCCCGACGGGAAAGAGACCCAGTACTTC. Translation gives CASSEPDGKETQYF.